Sequencing of this TCR beta chain was carried out in a study of blood T cell repertoires in COVID-19. Overall study context: Collection of acute and convalescent COVID-19 samples took place in the United States, Italy and Spain. T cells, B-cell-depleted T cells, or PBMCs supplied cDNA or gDNA.

This CDR3 region has 17 residues. In germline, CDR1 is SGDLS, CDR2 YYNGEE. J was trimmed by 5 bases and V by 3 bases; bases with no gene match: 12. In the source study's methods: Reference gene primers were amplified, and this amplification served to estimate nucleated cell counts. Sequencing used immunoSEQ multiplex PCR; TCRdb keeps in-frame clones, though not all of them. V, J and clone size reflect that table, while D and trimming were determined from the DNA. There are approximately 260,000 clones in the sample; about 87% occur only once, and roughly 3.9% lies in the top ten. The sample consisted of peripheral blood. This chain links TRBV9 with TRBJ2-5, with 11 bases aligning to TRBD1. The TCR originated in a middle-aged woman with acute or convalescent COVID-19. CDR3 loop: CASSASGQGEPLETQYF. CDR3 in DNA: TGTGCCAGCAGCGCCTCGGGACAGGGGGAACCTTTGGAGACCCAGTACTTC.